Following are 18 T cell receptor beta chains from one sample sequenced in a study of technical replicates of blood from several donors listed by TCRdb under 2017. Library method: the immunoSEQ multiplex PCR assay. TCRdb carries this immuneACCESS record with in-frame sequences only. Its versions omit some clonotypes, under half of them owing to an unresolved V gene in the studies checked, with the rest unexplained. A total of 90,000 to 100,000 clones appear in this sample, approximately 95% of them only once. The ten largest clones represent about 0.3% of the sample. The sequenced sample consisted of T cells isolated from PBMCs. These receptors were obtained from a human donor in good health.

The chain combines TRBV9 with TRBJ2-3; D perhaps matches TRBD2 (6 bases). The V end lost 3 bases, the J end lost 3 bases, and 11 bases lay between the germline ends. CDR1 and CDR2 from the germline V gene are SGDLS and YYNGEE. The length of the CDR3 is 14 residues. The CDR3 region is CASSEEGRTDTQYF. The CDR3 DNA is TGTGCCAGCAGCGAGGAGGGCCGAACAGATACGCAGTATTTT.

The CDR3 reads CASSPGRLYEQYF. The CDR3 DNA reads as TGTGCCAGTAGCCCCGGGAGACTCTACGAGCAGTACTTC. V and J are TRBV19 and TRBJ2-7, with D maybe TRBD2 (6 bases). The germline V and J ends were trimmed by 6 bases and 3 bases, with 12 bases remaining between them. This CDR3 region has 13 residues. The germline V gene has CDR1 LNHDA and CDR2 SQIVND (reference sequence). Full variable domain (rest looked up from reference TRBV19 and TRBJ2-7): DGGITQSPKYLFRKEGQNVTLSCEQNLNHDAMYWYRQDPGQGLRLIYYSQIVNDFQKGDIAEGYSVSREKKESFPLTVTSAQKNPTAFYLCASSPGRLYEQYFGPGTRLTVT.

This rearrangement joins TRBV6-5 to TRBJ1-5; TRBD1 matches 9 bases. Germline-derived CDR1 and CDR2 are MNHEY and SVGAGI. The trim removed 6 bases at V and 3 bases at J, leaving 6 bases unmatched. The CDR3 runs 15 residues. In DNA form, the CDR3 reads TGTGCCAGCAGGCCCGGGACAGGGAACAATCAGCCCCAGCATTTT. It encodes CASRPGTGNNQPQHF.

The chain joins TRBV6-1 to TRBJ1-2, with D perhaps matching TRBD1 (6 bases). The germline V gene has CDR1 MNHNS and CDR2 SASEGT. This CDR3 spans 13 amino acids. V lost 7 bases, J lost 2 bases, and 11 bases lay in between. The CDR3 loop is CASILDRNYGYTF. The CDR3 region has the DNA TGTGCCAGCATCTTGGACAGAAACTATGGCTACACCTTC.

The rearrangement links TRBV4-2 to TRBJ2-7; D gene uncertain. The CDR3 spans 13 residues. Trimming cost V 1 base and J 3 bases, with 7 bases left between them. The germline CDR1 and CDR2 sequences are LGHNA and YNFKEQ. The CDR3 sequence: CASSQGGDYEQYF. The CDR3 coding sequence is TGTGCCAGCAGCCAAGGCGGTGACTACGAGCAGTACTTC.

The chain employs TRBV10-3 and TRBJ1-1; D is uncertain. Trimming left V 3 bases short and J 5 bases short, with 10 bases between. Germline V gene data show CDR1 as ENHRY and CDR2 as SYGVKD. This CDR3 region has 13 residues. The CDR3 DNA follows: TGTGCCATCAGTGACCCCCGGAGGACTGAAGCTTTCTTT. Encoded protein: CAISDPRRTEAFF.

This rearrangement joins TRBV9 to TRBJ2-1; 8 bases are shared with TRBD2. The CDR3 has 16 amino acids. Germline-derived CDR1 and CDR2 are SGDLS and YYNGEE. V lost 3 bases and J lost 7; bases outside the gene matches: 12. The CDR3 DNA is TGTGCCAGCAGCGCAAAGGTTAGCGGGATCGGTAATGAGCAGTTCTTC. This translates into CASSAKVSGIGNEQFF.

The gene calls are TRBV5-1 and TRBJ2-7, with TRBD2 identical over 9 bases. The V and J ends lost 0 bases and 5 bases, in that order; junction bases with no gene match: 6. Germline V gives CDR1 SGHRS, CDR2 YFSETQ. The CDR3 is 15 amino acids. Here the CDR3 DNA reads TGCGCCAGCAGCTTGGTAGCGGGAGCAACGGACGAGCAGTACTTC. Translated, it gives CASSLVAGATDEQYF.

This chain uses TRBV9 with TRBJ2-3; D is ambiguous. Germline CDR1 and CDR2: SGDLS and YYNGEE. CDR3 length: 14 amino acids. The germline V and J ends were trimmed by 1 base and 0 bases, with 6 bases remaining between them. CDR3 nucleotides: TGTGCCAGCAGCGTATCACTGAGCACAGATACGCAGTATTTT. Translation: CASSVSLSTDTQYF.

The chain joins TRBV4-2 to TRBJ2-1; perhaps TRBD2 as D (5 bases). Germline V lookup: CDR1 LGHNA, CDR2 YNFKEQ. V lost 1 base and J 3 bases, leaving 16 bases between the germline ends. The CDR3 covers 17 residues. The CDR3 spells CASSQGPLEKDYNEQFF. The CDR3 nucleotides are TGTGCCAGCAGCCAAGGACCACTAGAGAAGGACTACAATGAGCAGTTCTTC.

The V and J genes are TRBV6-1 and TRBJ2-5; TRBD1 matches 11 bases. Per germline, CDR1 MNHNS and CDR2 SASEGT. The CDR3 has 16 residues. Trimming removed 2 bases from V and 5 bases from J; junction bases left unmatched: 7. CDR3 sequence (DNA): TGTGCCAGCAGTGAACCGGGACAGGGGGTGAGGGAGACCCAGTACTTC. Translated: CASSEPGQGVRETQYF.

This clone was recorded only once. This sequence joins TRBV7-2 and TRBJ1-2, with D maybe TRBD1 (5 bases). The CDR3 extends over 13 amino acids. CDR1 is SGHTA, CDR2 FQGNSA, per germline. Between the trimmed V and J ends, which lost 0 bases and 8 bases, there was a span of 10 bases. The CDR3 loop reads CASSLAEGVGYTF. Here the CDR3 DNA reads TGTGCCAGCAGCTTAGCGGAAGGGGTCGGCTACACCTTC. Using reference TRBV7-2 and TRBJ1-2 for the parts outside the CDR3, the full variable domain is GAGVSQSPSNKVTEKGKDVELRCDPISGHTALYWYRQSLGQGLEFLIYFQGNSAPDKSGLPSDRFSAERTGGSVSTLTIQRTQQEDSAVYLCASSLAEGVGYTFGSGTRLTVV.

The J gene is TRBJ2-5, the V gene TRBV10-3, with TRBD2 identical over 9 bases. The CDR3 consists of 13 residues. CDR1 is ENHRY, CDR2 SYGVKD, per germline. Trimming took 10 bases from V and 3 from J; bases not matched to a gene: 6. CDR3 DNA: TGTGCCACGGCGGGAGGGCCAGAAGAGACCCAGTACTTC. As protein: CATAGGPEETQYF.

The rearrangement uses TRBV27 and TRBJ1-2; D is uncertain. The CDR3 length is 14 residues. Per the germline V gene, CDR1 is MNHEY and CDR2 is SMNVEV (reference sequence). V lost 3 bases to trimming and J lost 4 bases, with 12 bases between them. For the CDR3, the DNA is TGTGCCAGCAGTTTTTTCCCTCCCCTCTATGGCTACACCTTC. It encodes CASSFFPPLYGYTF.

This chain connects TRBV9 to TRBJ1-3; the match to TRBD1 covers 10 bases. CDR3 length equals 17 residues. J lost 6 bases, V lost 0 bases, and 9 bases had no gene match. CDR1 is SGDLS and CDR2 is YYNGEE in the germline V gene. The CDR3 nucleotides read TGTGCCAGCAGCGTAGCGTATCTGACAGGGGGCGAAAACACCATATATTTT. Encoded protein: CASSVAYLTGGENTIYF.

The rearrangement links TRBV6-1 to TRBJ1-1; D possibly corresponds to TRBD1 (6 bases). V lost 3 bases, J lost 6 bases, and 14 bases lay in between. Germline V gene data show CDR1 as MNHNS and CDR2 as SASEGT. The CDR3 spans 14 residues. The CDR3 coding sequence is TGTGCCAGCAGTGAGACCCCAGGACAGTCTGAAGCTTTCTTT. It yields the protein CASSETPGQSEAFF.

The chain employs TRBV15 and TRBJ2-1; D not resolved. Germline V gene sequence: CDR1 LNHNV, CDR2 YYDKDF (reference sequence). CDR3 size: 14 residues. Trimming stripped 5 bases from V and 4 bases from J, with 12 bases between. In nucleotides, the CDR3 is TGTGCCACCAGCGGAACTATAATATACAATGAGCAGTTCTTC. This encodes CATSGTIIYNEQFF.

V is TRBV5-1 and J is TRBJ1-4, with 9 bases identical to TRBD1. The CDR3 contains 14 residues. The germline V gene has CDR1 SGHRS and CDR2 YFSETQ. With 4 bases clipped from V and 7 bases from J, the junction kept 5 bases outside the gene matches. The CDR3 reads CASSLETGGEKLFF. The CDR3 DNA sequence: TGCGCCAGCAGCCTTGAGACAGGGGGTGAAAAACTGTTTTTT.